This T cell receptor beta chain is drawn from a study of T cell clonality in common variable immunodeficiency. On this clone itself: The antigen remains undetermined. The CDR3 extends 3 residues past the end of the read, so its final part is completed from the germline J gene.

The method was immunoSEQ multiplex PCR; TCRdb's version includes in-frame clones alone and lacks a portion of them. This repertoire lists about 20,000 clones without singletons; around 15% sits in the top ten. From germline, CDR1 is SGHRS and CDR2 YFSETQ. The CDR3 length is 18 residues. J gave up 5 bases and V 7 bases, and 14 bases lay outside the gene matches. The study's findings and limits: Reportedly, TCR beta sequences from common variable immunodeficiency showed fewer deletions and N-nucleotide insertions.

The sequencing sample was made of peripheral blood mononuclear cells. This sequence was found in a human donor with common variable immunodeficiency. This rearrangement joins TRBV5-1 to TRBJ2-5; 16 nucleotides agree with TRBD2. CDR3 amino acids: CASSLLPGLAGGPETQYF. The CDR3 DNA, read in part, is TGCGCCAGCTCGCTACTTCCGGGACTAGCGGGGGGGCCGGAGACC.